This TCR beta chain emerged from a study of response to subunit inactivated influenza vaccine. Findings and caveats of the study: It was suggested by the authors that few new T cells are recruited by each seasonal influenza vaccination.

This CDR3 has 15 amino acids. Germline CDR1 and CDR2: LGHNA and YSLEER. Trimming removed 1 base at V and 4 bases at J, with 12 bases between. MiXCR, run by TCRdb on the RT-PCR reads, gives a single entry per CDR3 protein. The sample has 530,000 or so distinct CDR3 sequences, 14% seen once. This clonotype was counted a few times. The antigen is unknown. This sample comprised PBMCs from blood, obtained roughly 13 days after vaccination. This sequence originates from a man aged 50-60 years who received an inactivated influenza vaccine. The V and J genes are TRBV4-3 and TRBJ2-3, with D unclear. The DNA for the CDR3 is TGCGCCAGCAGCCAAGTAGTTCTGCGCGCAGATACGCAGTATTTT. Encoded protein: CASSQVVLRADTQYF.